These T cell receptor beta chains were read from a single sample in a study of blood T cell repertoires in COVID-19. Sequencing used immunoSEQ multiplex PCR; TCRdb keeps in-frame clones, though not all of them. Among some 120,000 clones listed, approximately 85% were seen once. The sample taken for sequencing was peripheral blood. The receptors here all came from a human donor in a cohort sampled during active COVID-19. CDR3s include the opening cysteine and the closing phenylalanine or tryptophan. Each record gives: D gene, V gene, J gene, clone size, CDR3 DNA, CDR3 protein. A D gene is named only where the DNA matches it firmly. Clone size is stated in some rows and not others, as once, few, many or a class when expanded.

D gene: TRBD1; V gene: TRBV4-1; J gene: TRBJ1-1; clone size: NA; CDR3 DNA: TGCGCCAGCAGCCAAGACGGGACAGGGTTGAACACTGAAGCTTTCTTT; CDR3 protein: CASSQDGTGLNTEAFF
D gene: TRBD1; V gene: TRBV19; J gene: TRBJ2-3; clone size: NA; CDR3 DNA: TGTGCCAGTAGGGTACAGGGGGCTAGGTCAGATACGCAGTATTTT; CDR3 protein: CASRVQGARSDTQYF
D gene: NA; V gene: TRBV30; J gene: TRBJ1-5; clone size: NA; CDR3 DNA: TGTGCCTGGAGTGTACGGTCGGGCAATCAGCCCCAGCATTTT; CDR3 protein: CAWSVRSGNQPQHF
D gene: NA; V gene: TRBV5-6; J gene: TRBJ1-2; clone size: NA; CDR3 DNA: TGTGCCAGCACCCCAGGGAGGACGAATAACTATGGCTACACCTTC; CDR3 protein: CASTPGRTNNYGYTF
D gene: NA; V gene: TRBV6-5; J gene: TRBJ1-1; clone size: NA; CDR3 DNA: TGTGCCAGCAGTTACTCGAAGGTCAGGGGGAACACTGAAGCTTTCTTT; CDR3 protein: CASSYSKVRGNTEAFF
D gene: NA; V gene: TRBV5-4; J gene: TRBJ2-5; clone size: NA; CDR3 DNA: TGTGCCAGCAGCCCTCTTCCCTTGGGGAGCGCCGAGACCCAGTACTTC; CDR3 protein: CASSPLPLGSAETQYF
D gene: NA; V gene: TRBV7-8; J gene: TRBJ2-5; clone size: NA; CDR3 DNA: TGTGCCAGCAGCTTATACCTGGCCCAAGAGACCCAGTACTTC; CDR3 protein: CASSLYLAQETQYF
D gene: NA; V gene: TRBV11-1; J gene: TRBJ2-7; clone size: NA; CDR3 DNA: TGTGCCAGCAGCTCCGACAGAGACGAGCAGTACTTC; CDR3 protein: CASSSDRDEQYF
D gene: NA; V gene: TRBV5-1; J gene: TRBJ2-5; clone size: NA; CDR3 DNA: TGCGCCAGCAGCTTGGCCCCAGGCAAAGAGACCCAGTACTTC; CDR3 protein: CASSLAPGKETQYF
D gene: TRBD1; V gene: TRBV7-9; J gene: TRBJ2-7; clone size: NA; CDR3 DNA: TGTGCCAGCAGCCCGCCGGACAGGCTGGGGGAGCAGTACTTC; CDR3 protein: CASSPPDRLGEQYF
D gene: NA; V gene: TRBV9; J gene: TRBJ2-7; clone size: NA; CDR3 DNA: TGTGCCAGCAGCGCGGGTTCAGGGTTTACCTACGAGCAGTACTTC; CDR3 protein: CASSAGSGFTYEQYF
D gene: NA; V gene: TRBV7-9; J gene: TRBJ1-1; clone size: NA; CDR3 DNA: TGTGCCAGCAGCTTGGAGGGGACGAACACTGAAGCTTTCTTT; CDR3 protein: CASSLEGTNTEAFF
D gene: TRBD1; V gene: TRBV4-1; J gene: TRBJ2-2; clone size: NA; CDR3 DNA: TGCGCCAGCAGCCAAGATGCAGGGGGCTACGGGGAGCTGTTTTTT; CDR3 protein: CASSQDAGGYGELFF
D gene: NA; V gene: TRBV10-3; J gene: TRBJ2-1; clone size: NA; CDR3 DNA: TGTGCCATCTCAATCCACTCCTACAATGAGCAGTTCTTC; CDR3 protein: CAISIHSYNEQFF
D gene: NA; V gene: TRBV11-2; J gene: TRBJ2-1; clone size: once; CDR3 DNA: TGTGCCAGCAGCCGCGACATCGAGCAGTTCTTC; CDR3 protein: CASSRDIEQFF
D gene: NA; V gene: TRBV18; J gene: TRBJ1-1; clone size: NA; CDR3 DNA: TGTGCCAGCTCACCCCGAGGACCGACCAGGGTAGGTGAAGCTTTCTTT; CDR3 protein: CASSPRGPTRVGEAFF
D gene: NA; V gene: TRBV19; J gene: TRBJ1-2; clone size: NA; CDR3 DNA: TGTGCCAGTAGTCGGGGGACTGGCTACACCTTC; CDR3 protein: CASSRGTGYTF
D gene: NA; V gene: TRBV5-4; J gene: TRBJ1-1; clone size: few; CDR3 DNA: TGTGCCAGCAGCTTGGGGGGGCGTCAGTTCGACACTGAAGCTTTCTTT; CDR3 protein: CASSLGGRQFDTEAFF
D gene: NA; V gene: TRBV9; J gene: TRBJ2-3; clone size: NA; CDR3 DNA: TGTGCCAGCAGAGAGGGAGAGCGCACAGATACGCAGTATTTT; CDR3 protein: CASREGERTDTQYF
D gene: TRBD1; V gene: TRBV6-2/TRBV6-3; J gene: TRBJ1-2; clone size: NA; CDR3 DNA: TGTGCCAGCAGCCCCTATCCCTCGGACAGGATACCGTATGGCTACACCTTC; CDR3 protein: CASSPYPSDRIPYGYTF
D gene: NA; V gene: TRBV19; J gene: TRBJ1-1; clone size: NA; CDR3 DNA: TGTGCCAGTAGTACCCTGAGTGGCACTGAAGCTTTCTTT; CDR3 protein: CASSTLSGTEAFF
D gene: NA; V gene: TRBV30; J gene: TRBJ2-1; clone size: NA; CDR3 DNA: TGTGCCTGGAGTGTACCTTGGGGGGGCCGTCTCAATGAGCAGTTCTTC; CDR3 protein: CAWSVPWGGRLNEQFF
D gene: NA; V gene: TRBV21-1; J gene: TRBJ2-1; clone size: once; CDR3 DNA: TGTGCCAGCAGCAAAGGGGAGGGTCGGGAGAATGAGCAGTTCTTC; CDR3 protein: CASSKGEGRENEQFF
D gene: TRBD2; V gene: TRBV10-3; J gene: TRBJ2-2; clone size: NA; CDR3 DNA: TGTGCCATCAGAGAGATGCAGGGAGGGAGCGGGGAGCTGTTTTTT; CDR3 protein: CAIREMQGGSGELFF
D gene: NA; V gene: TRBV10-2; J gene: TRBJ1-5; clone size: few; CDR3 DNA: TGCGCCAGCAGAGACAGAGTTGGTCAGCCCCAGCATTTT; CDR3 protein: CASRDRVGQPQHF
D gene: TRBD1; V gene: TRBV27; J gene: TRBJ1-2; clone size: NA; CDR3 DNA: TGTGCCAGCAGGCGACAGGGCGGGGATGGCTACACCTTC; CDR3 protein: CASRRQGGDGYTF